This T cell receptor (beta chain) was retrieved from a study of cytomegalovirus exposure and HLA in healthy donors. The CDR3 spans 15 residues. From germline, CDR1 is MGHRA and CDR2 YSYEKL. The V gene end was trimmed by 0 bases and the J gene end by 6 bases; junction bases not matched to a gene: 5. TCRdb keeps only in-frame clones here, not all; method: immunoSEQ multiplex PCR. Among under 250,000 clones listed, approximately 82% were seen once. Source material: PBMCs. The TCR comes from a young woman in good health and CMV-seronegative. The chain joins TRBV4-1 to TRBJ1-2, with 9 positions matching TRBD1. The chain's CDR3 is CASSQEDRGFDGYTF. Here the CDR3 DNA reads TGCGCCAGCAGCCAAGAGGACAGGGGATTTGATGGCTACACCTTC.